The rows below give T cell receptor beta chains drawn from one sample of a study of cytomegalovirus exposure and HLA in healthy donors. Some clones are missing from TCRdb's copy, which holds only in-frame ones; the method was immunoSEQ multiplex PCR. The sample lists 150,000 to 200,000 clones, around 72% seen once, with over 1.2% in the top ten. The sequencing input was PBMCs. These receptors were taken from a man aged 45-65 years in good health and CMV-seronegative. Each CDR3 is given with its conserved first and last residue. A D gene is named only where the DNA matches it firmly. Size is stated for part of the rows, as once, few or many counts, or as a class when the clone is expanded.

CASSFFSRVPHYGYTF TGTGCCAGCAGCTTTTTCTCCCGGGTCCCGCACTATGGCTACACCTTC TRBJ1-2 - few TRBV7-2
CSAGTGGRGNEKLFF TGCAGCGCAGGGACAGGGGGACGGGGTAATGAAAAACTGTTTTTT TRBJ1-4 TRBD1 - TRBV29-1
CASSLEQEEKLFF TGTGCCAGCAGCCTGGAACAGGAAGAAAAACTGTTTTTT TRBJ1-4 - - TRBV13
CASSLVGRSDSNQPQHF TGTGCCAGCAGCTTGGTGGGCAGGTCTGATAGCAATCAGCCCCAGCATTTT TRBJ1-5 - - TRBV5-4
CASSSPGQSNYGYTF TGTGCCAGCAGCTCCCCGGGACAGTCTAACTATGGCTACACCTTC TRBJ1-2 TRBD1 - TRBV28
CASSGWTVSNYGYTF TGTGCCAGTAGTGGGTGGACAGTCTCTAACTATGGCTACACCTTC TRBJ1-2 - - TRBV19
CASSHQSAVTYEQYF TGTGCCAGCAGCCACCAGTCGGCGGTTACCTACGAGCAGTACTTC TRBJ2-7 - - TRBV5-5
CASIDGGERNGYTF TGTGCCAGCATCGACGGTGGAGAGCGTAATGGCTACACCTTC TRBJ1-2 - - TRBV6-6
CASSLVSGRNTEAFF TGTGCCAGCAGCTTAGTATCCGGGAGGAACACTGAAGCTTTCTTT TRBJ1-1 - - TRBV7-9
CASSQDRAGQGLYNSPLHF TGCGCCAGCAGCCAAGATCGCGCCGGGCAGGGGCTCTATAATTCACCCCTCCACTTT TRBJ1-6 - - TRBV4-3
CASTRQVSNTEAFF TGTGCCAGCACTCGACAGGTTTCGAACACTGAAGCTTTCTTT TRBJ1-1 - - TRBV2
CASRSPGQGYEQYF TGTGCCAGCAGATCACCGGGACAAGGCTACGAGCAGTACTTC TRBJ2-7 - few TRBV5-8
CASSYGAGMNTEAFF TGTGCCAGCAGTTACGGGGCAGGGATGAACACTGAAGCTTTCTTT TRBJ1-1 - - TRBV6-5
CASSSPGQGISYEQYF TGTGCCAGCAGTTCCCCGGGACAGGGGATCTCCTACGAGCAGTACTTC TRBJ2-7 TRBD1 - TRBV28
CASSGDRESNQPQHF TGTGCCAGCAGTGGGGACAGGGAGAGCAATCAGCCCCAGCATTTT TRBJ1-5 TRBD1 once TRBV2